A single sample gave rise to the 26 T cell receptor beta chains below, sequenced in a study of blood T cell repertoires in COVID-19. Here immunoSEQ multiplex PCR was the method, and the copy in TCRdb shows in-frame clones only, minus some. Of about 290,000 clones in the sample, over 80% were seen once. Sequencing was done on a sample of peripheral blood. These receptor sequences come from a woman in her fifties or sixties with active or convalescent COVID-19.

This rearrangement joins TRBV19 to TRBJ1-2, with D hard to call. Per the germline V gene, CDR1 is LNHDA and CDR2 is SQIVND (reference sequence). V was trimmed by 7 bases and J by 1 base, leaving 10 bases between them. This CDR3 spans 13 amino acids. The DNA for the CDR3 is TGTGCCAGTAAGATACACAATAACTATGGCTACACCTTC. It translates to CASKIHNNYGYTF.

The chain couples TRBV7-6 to TRBJ2-1; D perhaps matches TRBD1 (6 bases). The V gene's germline CDR1 is SGHVS and CDR2 FNYEAQ. Trimming took off 6 bases at V and 13 bases at J, with 19 bases between the two ends. This CDR3 has 13 residues. The CDR3 loop is CASSLTPGHFQFF. Here the CDR3 DNA reads TGTGCCAGCAGTTTAACCCCGGGACATTTTCAGTTCTTC.

For the CDR3, the DNA is TGTGCCTGGAGTGTCGGCTCTGGAAACACCATATATTTT. Protein: CAWSVGSGNTIYF. The gene calls are TRBV30 and TRBJ1-3, with D unclear. V lost 0 bases to trimming and J lost 0 bases, with 3 bases between them. The CDR3 has 13 residues. Germline loops: CDR1 GTSNPN, CDR2 SVGIG (reference sequence).

In nucleotides, the CDR3 is TGTGCCAGCAGGGGGACTAGCGGGAGGCAGAAGAATGAGCAGTTCTTC. As protein: CASRGTSGRQKNEQFF. J is TRBJ2-1 and V is TRBV6-6; 15 nucleotides match TRBD2. The length of the CDR3 is 16 residues. The junction had 7 bases not matched to a gene; V was cut back by 6 bases and J by 7 bases. CDR1 and CDR2 from the germline V gene are MNHNY and SVGAGI (reference sequence).

This clone was picked up many times. The rearrangement joins TRBV4-2 to TRBJ2-5; 9 nucleotides align to TRBD1. The junction had 0 bases not matched to a gene; V was cut back by 0 bases and J by 4 bases. CDR3 length: 14 amino acids. CDR1 LGHNA and CDR2 YNFKEQ come from the germline V gene. This chain's CDR3 is CASSQEGQGETQYF. The CDR3 DNA follows: TGTGCCAGCAGCCAAGAGGGACAGGGAGAGACCCAGTACTTC.

This clone was picked up one time. The J gene is TRBJ2-5, the V gene TRBV5-1; TRBD1 matches at 7 bases. The CDR3 consists of 15 residues. Trimming removed 4 bases from V and 3 bases from J; junction bases left unmatched: 9. Per the germline V gene, CDR1 is SGHRS and CDR2 is YFSETQ. In nucleotides, the CDR3 is TGCGCCAGCAGCGTCGGGACAGCCCTAAAAGAGACCCAGTACTTC. Translating gives CASSVGTALKETQYF.

This chain joins TRBV5-4 and TRBJ2-7, with TRBD2 as a possible D gene (6 bases). Deletions cut 0 bases from V and 4 bases from J, with 8 bases between. CDR3 length: 13 residues. The germline V gene encodes CDR1 SGHNT and CDR2 YYREEE (reference sequence). As DNA, the CDR3 is TGTGCCAGCAGCTTGGCAGGGAGGTACGAGCAGTACTTC. Translating it yields CASSLAGRYEQYF.

The chain joins TRBV28 to TRBJ1-2; D is undetermined. This CDR3 has 11 amino acids. Germline V gives CDR1 MDHEN, CDR2 SYDVKM. Trimming cost V 4 bases and J 5 bases, with 5 bases left between them. This chain's CDR3 is CASSSQYGYTF. CDR3 coding DNA: TGTGCCAGCAGTTCCCAATATGGCTACACCTTC.

The rearrangement links TRBV6-5 to TRBJ1-2; maybe TRBD1 (5 bases). CDR1 is MNHEY and CDR2 is SVGAGI in the germline V gene. CDR3 length: 14 amino acids. Trimming left V 2 bases short and J 4 bases short, with 11 bases between. The CDR3 reads CASSYGAGFYGYTF. CDR3 DNA: TGTGCCAGCAGTTACGGGGCGGGGTTCTATGGCTACACCTTC.

This sequence joins TRBV5-1 and TRBJ2-6; perhaps TRBD1 as D (6 bases). This CDR3 has 16 residues. Trimming removed 4 bases from V and 4 bases from J, with 15 bases in between. Germline V gene sequence: CDR1 SGHRS, CDR2 YFSETQ. CDR3 amino acids: CASSPGAFTGANVLTF. CDR3 nucleotides: TGCGCCAGCAGCCCAGGGGCGTTTACCGGGGCCAACGTCCTGACTTTC.

In its sample, this clone was seen a few times. Other nucleotide sequences in the sample specify the same CDR3. The chain couples TRBV3-1 (or the pseudogene TRBV3-2) to TRBJ2-1; a weak D match, TRBD2 (6 bases). Germline values: CDR1 LGHDT, CDR2 YNNKEL (reference sequence). The length of the CDR3 is 14 residues. V lost 3 bases and J lost 5, with 11 bases in between. The CDR3: CASSQLAGNNEQFF. The CDR3 DNA follows: TGTGCCAGCAGCCAGCTCGCGGGGAACAATGAGCAGTTCTTC.

The chain combines TRBV27 with TRBJ2-7; 14 bases line up with TRBD2. Trimming removed 2 bases from V and 3 bases from J; junction bases left unmatched: 3. The CDR3 is 16 amino acids. Looked up from germline, CDR1 is MNHEY and CDR2 is SMNVEV (reference sequence). The CDR3 bases are TGTGCCAGCAGTTTAGGGGGGACTAGCGGGAGCTACGAGCAGTACTTC. This gives the protein CASSLGGTSGSYEQYF.

Only one count was recorded for this clone. The rearrangement uses TRBV19 and TRBJ2-7; 9 nucleotides agree with TRBD2. Germline CDR1 LNHDA, CDR2 SQIVND (reference sequence). The V and J ends lost 6 bases and 6 bases, in that order; junction bases with no gene match: 9. The CDR3 spans 14 residues. The DNA of the CDR3 is TGTGCCAGTAGGGCTAGCGGGACGGTCGGCGAGCAGTACTTC. The encoded protein is CASRASGTVGEQYF.

The chain carries TRBV29-1 and TRBJ2-5, with D maybe TRBD2 (6 bases). The V and J ends lost 7 bases and 5 bases respectively, with 20 bases between them. CDR1 and CDR2 from the germline V gene are SQVTM and ANQGSEA. The CDR3 loop spans 14 amino acids. Written as DNA, the CDR3 is TGCAGCGCCGAGTGGCCGGGACGGGAGGAGACCCAGTACTTC. This codes for CSAEWPGREETQYF.

The chain couples TRBV18 to TRBJ2-3; TRBD1 might be the D (6 bases). This CDR3 is built from 16 residues. The germline CDR1 and CDR2 sequences are KGHSH and LQKENI. Trimming removed 4 bases at V and 1 base at J, with 15 bases between. The CDR3: CASSLTRGLGTDTQYF. DNA for the CDR3: TGTGCCAGCTCACTCACCAGGGGTTTAGGCACAGATACGCAGTATTTT.

This chain connects TRBV11-2 to TRBJ2-1; 11 bases map to TRBD2. V shed 4 bases, J shed 6 bases, and the junction held 11 bases outside the gene matches. Germline V gene lookup returns CDR1 SGHAT and CDR2 FQNNGV. This CDR3 is 17 amino acids long. CDR3 sequence: CASSSRLRLAGFNEQFF. Here the CDR3 DNA reads TGTGCCAGCAGCTCCAGGTTGAGACTAGCGGGGTTCAATGAGCAGTTCTTC.

This clone is a singleton in its sample. The chain uses TRBV7-2 and TRBJ1-6, with 8 bases aligning to TRBD1. The CDR3 spans 15 residues. Germline values: CDR1 SGHTA, CDR2 FQGNSA. The V gene end was trimmed by 3 bases and the J gene end by 6 bases; junction bases not matched to a gene: 4. The CDR3 spells CASSLDRAFNSPLHF. For the CDR3, the DNA is TGTGCCAGCAGCTTGGACAGGGCTTTTAATTCACCCCTCCACTTT.

The V and J genes are TRBV19 and TRBJ2-7; D is perhaps TRBD1 (6 bases). V was shortened by 9 bases and J by 0 bases, with 12 bases between the two germline ends. The CDR3 spans 13 residues. Germline V gene data show CDR1 as LNHDA and CDR2 as SQIVND (reference sequence). The CDR3 DNA follows: TGTGCCAGCGCGAACAGGGACTCCTACGAGCAGTACTTC. Translation: CASANRDSYEQYF.

This chain uses TRBV4-1 with TRBJ2-7, with unresolved D. V was cut by 1 base and J by 2 bases, with 12 bases left in between. The CDR3 sequence is 15 residues long. Germline V gives CDR1 MGHRA, CDR2 YSYEKL. CDR3 DNA: TGCGCCAGCAGCCAAGGCCCTACTAACCCCTACGAGCAGTACTTC. This codes for CASSQGPTNPYEQYF.

This chain joins TRBV6-2 or TRBV6-3 and TRBJ2-7; a weak D match, TRBD2 (6 bases). Trimming stripped 4 bases from V and 3 bases from J, with 10 bases between. This CDR3 comprises 13 residues. From germline, CDR1 is MNHEY and CDR2 SVGEGT. CDR3: CASSWGSGYEQYF. DNA for the CDR3: TGTGCCAGCAGTTGGGGTAGCGGCTACGAGCAGTACTTC.

The V and J genes are TRBV29-1 and TRBJ2-3, with 12 bases lining up with TRBD1. The CDR3 totals 17 residues. V shed 4 bases and J 1 base; nucleotides not matched to a gene: 9. In germline, CDR1 is SQVTM, CDR2 ANQGSEA. The CDR3 DNA is TGCAGCGTTGGGGGACAGGGGGCTCTGGGCGGCACAGATACGCAGTATTTT. Its protein is CSVGGQGALGGTDTQYF.

V and J are TRBV6-1 and TRBJ2-2, with a possible D match to TRBD1 (6 bases). The germline V gene has CDR1 MNHNS and CDR2 SASEGT. Trimming stripped 2 bases from V and 10 bases from J, with 11 bases between. The CDR3 consists of 13 residues. CDR3 loop: CASSEYRVSELFF. DNA of the CDR3: TGTGCCAGCAGTGAATACAGGGTTTCGGAGCTGTTTTTT.

This chain connects TRBV12-3 or TRBV12-4 to TRBJ2-7, with 8 bases matching TRBD1. This CDR3 is 13 amino acids long. Trimming took 5 bases from V and 1 from J; bases not matched to a gene: 1. CDR3 region: CASSGQGSYEQYF. CDR3 in DNA: TGTGCCAGCAGTGGACAGGGATCCTACGAGCAGTACTTC.

The rearrangement uses TRBV7-8 and TRBJ2-1; 14 positions agree with TRBD2. Germline CDR1 and CDR2: SGHVS and FQNEAQ. Trimming removed 1 base from V and 3 bases from J; junction bases left unmatched: 5. The CDR3 length is 18 residues. CDR3 coding DNA: TGTGCCAGCAGCTTAGTAGGGACTAGCGGGAGTTTCTACAATGAGCAGTTCTTC. Residues: CASSLVGTSGSFYNEQFF.

The V gene is TRBV7-9, the J gene TRBJ1-4; D perhaps matches TRBD1 (5 bases). Germline values: CDR1 SEHNR, CDR2 FQNEAQ (reference sequence). Trimming took 1 base from V and 4 from J, leaving 13 bases between them. The CDR3 covers 16 residues. Here the CDR3 reads CASSLGEGSGNEKLFF. The CDR3 DNA sequence: TGTGCCAGCAGCTTAGGGGAGGGGTCCGGTAATGAAAAACTGTTTTTT.

This sequence joins TRBV6-5 and TRBJ2-7; the match to TRBD2 covers 13 bases. Germline V gene sequence: CDR1 MNHEY, CDR2 SVGAGI. This CDR3 region has 15 residues. The trim removed 5 bases at V and 7 bases at J, leaving 8 bases unmatched. CDR3 protein: CASSHWTSGSGEQYF. The CDR3 region has the DNA TGTGCCAGCAGTCACTGGACTAGCGGGAGTGGGGAGCAGTACTTC.